This T cell receptor beta chain was identified during a study of post-analysis software for immune sequencing data. Overall study results and limits: Patients used roughly five TRBV segments, including TRBV5-6, TRBV5-1 and TRBV20-1, more often than controls. Compared with controls, patients showed significantly lower normalized Chao1 diversity. The authors found that F measure strongly co-clustered same-batch samples.

cDNA libraries for TCR beta contained unique molecular identifiers. Each CDR3 protein is one row after TCRdb ran MiXCR on the PCR reads. The data contain about 770,000 distinct CDR3 sequences, about half of them singletons. About this clonotype itself: Its antigen is still unknown.

V was shortened by 4 bases and J by 4 bases, with 8 bases between the two germline ends. Germline values: CDR1 SNHLY, CDR2 FYNNEI. The length of the CDR3 is 12 residues. The sample consisted of blood. This clonotype was sampled from a girl between 10 and 17 years old with multiple sclerosis. The chain links TRBV2 to TRBJ2-7; no clear D gene. In DNA, the CDR3 is TGTGCCAGCAGTGGGCAGCCATACGAGCAGTACTTC. Protein product: CASSGQPYEQYF.